These 13 T cell receptor beta chains came from one sample sequenced in a study of immune evolution from preneoplasia to lung adenocarcinoma. The table came from immunoSEQ multiplex PCR; TCRdb's copy has only in-frame clones and leaves some out. The top ten clones hold about 3.5% of a sample with 10,000 to 13,000 clones, 80% to 90% of them seen once. The sample consisted of FFPE minimally invasive lung adenocarcinoma tissue. Receptors originate from a person between 70 and 80 years old with lung adenocarcinoma.

CDR3 DNA sequence: TGTGCCAGTAGTATGGGGCCGGGGATCTACAATGAGCAGTTCTTC. As protein: CASSMGPGIYNEQFF. The gene calls are TRBV19 and TRBJ2-1; D may be TRBD1 or TRBD2 (5 bases each). V was pared by 3 bases and J by 3 bases, with 12 bases between. The CDR3 totals 15 residues. Germline-derived CDR1 and CDR2 are LNHDA and SQIVND (reference sequence).

CDR3 DNA: TGTGCCAGCAGCTTGGGGGGGACTAGCGACTACGAGCAGTACTTC. This encodes CASSLGGTSDYEQYF. J is TRBJ2-7 and V is TRBV11-1, with TRBD2 identical over 10 bases. Trimming took 3 bases from V and 3 from J; bases not matched to a gene: 5. The CDR3 sequence is 15 residues long. Germline V gene lookup returns CDR1 SGHAT and CDR2 FQDESV (reference sequence).

The chain couples TRBV15 to TRBJ2-5; D unclear. Germline assignment: CDR1 LNHNV and CDR2 YYDKDF (reference sequence). Between the trimmed V and J ends, which lost 1 base and 5 bases, there was a span of 8 bases. This CDR3 spans 13 amino acids. The CDR3 reads CATSRGGVETQYF. The CDR3 nucleotides read TGTGCCACCAGCAGAGGTGGAGTCGAGACCCAGTACTTC.

The chain has TRBV28 and TRBJ1-2, with 7 bases aligning to TRBD1. The CDR3 totals 12 residues. V lost 7 bases to trimming and J lost 10 bases; unmatched junction nucleotides: 9. CDR1 MDHEN and CDR2 SYDVKM come from the germline V gene. The CDR3 DNA is TGTGCCAGCAACCCGACAGGGCTTGACTACACCTTC. Encoded protein: CASNPTGLDYTF.

This chain connects TRBV19 to TRBJ2-5; D is ambiguous. Germline values: CDR1 LNHDA, CDR2 SQIVND (reference sequence). The CDR3 is 17 residues long. Trimming left V 4 bases short and J 0 bases short, with 18 bases between. The CDR3 nucleotides are TGTGCCAGTAGTAGGCGGAGCCCCGGGCCCGACCAAGAGACCCAGTACTTC. The encoded protein is CASSRRSPGPDQETQYF.

The chain couples TRBV7-6 to TRBJ1-5, with D uncertain. V gave up 1 base and J gave up 7 bases, with 8 bases separating them. CDR1 SGHVS and CDR2 FNYEAQ come from the germline V gene. The CDR3 is 13 residues long. Here the CDR3 DNA reads TGTGCCAGCAGCTTAGGAGGGAGCCAGCCCCAGCATTTT. This encodes CASSLGGSQPQHF.

This chain links TRBV11-2 with TRBJ2-7; the D is unclear. The V and J ends lost 0 bases and 4 bases respectively, with 7 bases between them. The CDR3 extends over 13 amino acids. From germline, CDR1 is SGHAT and CDR2 FQNNGV. The CDR3 here is CASSLDPGYEQYF. CDR3 nucleotides: TGTGCCAGCAGCTTAGATCCTGGGTACGAGCAGTACTTC. The full variable domain, with the rest looked up from reference TRBV11-2 and TRBJ2-7, is EAGVAQSPRYKIIEKRQSVAFWCNPISGHATLYWYQQILGQGPKLLIQFQNNGVVDDSQLPKDRFSAERLKGVDSTLKIQPAKLEDSAVYLCASSLDPGYEQYFGPGTRLTVT.

In this sample, this clone turned up a few times. This chain links TRBV18 with TRBJ1-1; TRBD1 matches at 12 bases. V was clipped by 3 bases and J by 4 bases; unmatched bases: 6. Germline values: CDR1 KGHSH, CDR2 LQKENI. The CDR3 contains 16 residues. The CDR3 bases are TGTGCCAGCTCACCGGGGACAGGGGGCTCGCGCACTGAAGCTTTCTTT. Translated: CASSPGTGGSRTEAFF.

This chain uses TRBV5-4 with TRBJ1-1; possible D gene TRBD1, 5 bases. The germline gives CDR1 SGHNT, CDR2 YYREEE (reference sequence). Trimming took off 4 bases at V and 7 bases at J, with 20 bases between the two ends. The CDR3 is 15 residues long. In DNA, the CDR3 is TGTGCCAGCAGCAATAGGGGCGGGTTGAACCTTGAAGCTTTCTTT. Translating gives CASSNRGGLNLEAFF.

This chain uses TRBV14 with TRBJ2-3, with 10 positions matching TRBD2. V shed 1 base and J 5 bases; nucleotides not matched to a gene: 6. The CDR3 is made up of 16 amino acids. Germline assignment: CDR1 SGHDN and CDR2 FVKESK. CDR3 residues: CASSQGLAGEVDTQYF. CDR3 DNA: TGTGCCAGCAGCCAAGGCCTAGCGGGAGAAGTAGATACGCAGTATTTT.

This clone has a handful of counts. J is TRBJ1-2 and V is TRBV6-1; tentative D call: TRBD1 (6 bases). This CDR3 spans 15 amino acids. Deletions cut 2 bases from V and 4 bases from J, with 14 bases between. Germline V gives CDR1 MNHNS, CDR2 SASEGT. The CDR3 coding sequence is TGTGCCAGCAGTGAAAGACGGACAGCCTCCTATGGCTACACCTTC. This translates into CASSERRTASYGYTF.

The chain joins TRBV2 to TRBJ1-1; D might be TRBD1 (6 bases). The germline V gene encodes CDR1 SNHLY and CDR2 FYNNEI. V gave up 2 bases and J gave up 6 bases, with 13 bases separating them. CDR3 length equals 14 residues. CDR3 residues: CASSEQTGIPEAFF. The DNA of the CDR3 is TGTGCCAGCAGTGAACAAACAGGGATCCCTGAAGCTTTCTTT.

This clone was seen a handful of times. The V and J genes are TRBV11-2 and TRBJ2-5, with D maybe TRBD1 (5 bases). The CDR3 has 18 amino acids. V shed 5 bases and J shed 4 bases, with 26 bases lying between them. Germline-derived CDR1 and CDR2 are SGHAT and FQNNGV. CDR3 sequence: CASSKHPPRLGVGETQYF. Written as DNA, the CDR3 is TGTGCCAGCAGCAAACACCCGCCGCGGCTAGGGGTTGGAGAGACCCAGTACTTC.